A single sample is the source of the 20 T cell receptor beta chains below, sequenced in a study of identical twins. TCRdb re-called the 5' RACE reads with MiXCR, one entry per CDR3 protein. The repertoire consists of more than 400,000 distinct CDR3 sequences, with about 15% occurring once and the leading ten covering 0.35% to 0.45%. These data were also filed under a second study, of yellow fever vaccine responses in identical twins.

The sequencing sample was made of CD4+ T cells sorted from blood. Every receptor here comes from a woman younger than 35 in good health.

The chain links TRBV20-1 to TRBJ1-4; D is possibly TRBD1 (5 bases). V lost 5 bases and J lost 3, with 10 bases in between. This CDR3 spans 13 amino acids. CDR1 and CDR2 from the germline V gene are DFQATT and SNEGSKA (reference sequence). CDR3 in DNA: TGCAGTGCTGGGACGGCCTCTAATGAAAAACTGTTTTTT. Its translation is CSAGTASNEKLFF.

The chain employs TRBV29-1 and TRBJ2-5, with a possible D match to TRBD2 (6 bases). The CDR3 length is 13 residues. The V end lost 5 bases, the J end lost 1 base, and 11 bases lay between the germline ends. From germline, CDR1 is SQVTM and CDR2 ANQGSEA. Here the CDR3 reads CSVQGGAQETQYF. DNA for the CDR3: TGCAGCGTTCAAGGCGGGGCCCAAGAGACCCAGTACTTC.

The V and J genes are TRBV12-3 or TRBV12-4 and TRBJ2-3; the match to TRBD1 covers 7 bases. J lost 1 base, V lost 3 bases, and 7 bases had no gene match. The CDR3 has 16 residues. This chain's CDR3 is CASSFSPGQRTDTQYF. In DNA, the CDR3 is TGTGCCAGCAGTTTTTCGCCGGGACAGCGCACAGATACGCAGTATTTT.

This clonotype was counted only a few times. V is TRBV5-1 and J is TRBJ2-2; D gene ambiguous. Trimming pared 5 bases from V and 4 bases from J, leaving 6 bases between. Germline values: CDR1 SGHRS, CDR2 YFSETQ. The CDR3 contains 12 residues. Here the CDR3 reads CASRSATGELFF. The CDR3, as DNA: TGCGCCAGCAGGAGTGCCACCGGGGAGCTGTTTTTT.

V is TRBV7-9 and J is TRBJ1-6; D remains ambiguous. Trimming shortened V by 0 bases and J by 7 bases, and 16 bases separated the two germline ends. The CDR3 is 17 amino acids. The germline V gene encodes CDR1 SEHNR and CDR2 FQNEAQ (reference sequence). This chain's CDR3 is CASSLADARALNSPLHF. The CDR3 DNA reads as TGTGCCAGCAGCTTAGCGGATGCCCGGGCCTTAAATTCACCCCTCCACTTT.

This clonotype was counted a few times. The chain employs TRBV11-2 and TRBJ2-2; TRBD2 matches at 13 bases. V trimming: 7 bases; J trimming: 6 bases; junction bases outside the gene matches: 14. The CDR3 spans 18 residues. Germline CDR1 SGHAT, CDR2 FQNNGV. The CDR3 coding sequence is TGTGCCAGCACCCCGTTCGGACTAGCGGGAGCTTCGGCCGGGGAGCTGTTTTTT. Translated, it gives CASTPFGLAGASAGELFF.

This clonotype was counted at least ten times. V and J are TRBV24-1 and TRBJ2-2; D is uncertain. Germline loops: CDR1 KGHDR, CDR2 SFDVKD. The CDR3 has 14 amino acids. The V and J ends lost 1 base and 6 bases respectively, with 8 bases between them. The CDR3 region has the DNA TGTGCCACCAGTGATTTCACGATCTCCGGGGAGCTGTTTTTT. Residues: CATSDFTISGELFF.

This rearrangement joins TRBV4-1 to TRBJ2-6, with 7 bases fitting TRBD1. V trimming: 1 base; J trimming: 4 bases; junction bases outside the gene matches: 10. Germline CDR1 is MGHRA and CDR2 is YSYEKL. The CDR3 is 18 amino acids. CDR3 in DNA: TGCGCCAGCAGCCAAGGGTCCCAAAGGGGGCTCGGGGCCAACGTCCTGACTTTC. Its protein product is CASSQGSQRGLGANVLTF.

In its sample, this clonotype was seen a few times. The CDR3 DNA is TGTGCCAGCAGTGAACCAGGGTCGGGTAGCCGAATGCAGTATTTT. Amino acid sequence: CASSEPGSGSRMQYF. The chain carries TRBV25-1 and TRBJ2-3; tentatively, D is TRBD1 (5 bases). Per germline, CDR1 MGHDK and CDR2 SYGVNS. V was cut by 2 bases and J by 11 bases, with 20 bases left in between. The CDR3 loop spans 15 amino acids.

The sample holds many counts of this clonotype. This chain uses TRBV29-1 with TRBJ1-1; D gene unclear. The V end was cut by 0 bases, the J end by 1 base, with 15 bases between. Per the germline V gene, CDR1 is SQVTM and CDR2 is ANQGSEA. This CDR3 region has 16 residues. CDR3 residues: CSVEDQRRGGNTEAFF. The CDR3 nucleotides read TGCAGCGTTGAAGATCAAAGGCGTGGCGGGAACACTGAAGCTTTCTTT. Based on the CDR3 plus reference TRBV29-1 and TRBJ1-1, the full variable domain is SAVISQKPSRDICQRGTSLTIQCQVDSQVTMMFWYRQQPGQSLTLIATANQGSEATYESGFVIDKFPISRPNLTFSTLTVSNMSPEDSSIYLCSVEDQRRGGNTEAFFGQGTRLTVV.

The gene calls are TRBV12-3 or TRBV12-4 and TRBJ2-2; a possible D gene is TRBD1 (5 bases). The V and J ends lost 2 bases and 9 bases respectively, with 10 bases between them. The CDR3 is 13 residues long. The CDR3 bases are TGTGCCAGCAGTTTAAGGGGCTGGAGGGAGCTGTTTTTT. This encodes CASSLRGWRELFF.

The CDR3, as DNA: TGCAGTGCTGGACTAGCGGGAGGCTCCTACGAGCAGTACTTC. Amino acids: CSAGLAGGSYEQYF. The V gene is TRBV20-1, the J gene TRBJ2-7; 14 bases fit TRBD2. V lost 5 bases to trimming and J lost 0 bases; unmatched junction nucleotides: 0. From germline, CDR1 is DFQATT and CDR2 SNEGSKA (reference sequence). The CDR3 length is 14 residues.

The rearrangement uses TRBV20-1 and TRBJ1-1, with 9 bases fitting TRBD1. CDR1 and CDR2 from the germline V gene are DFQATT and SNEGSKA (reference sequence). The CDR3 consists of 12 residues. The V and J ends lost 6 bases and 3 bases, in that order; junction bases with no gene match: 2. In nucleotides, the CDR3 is TGCAGTGCCGGGACAGGGCACACTGAAGCTTTCTTT. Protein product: CSAGTGHTEAFF.

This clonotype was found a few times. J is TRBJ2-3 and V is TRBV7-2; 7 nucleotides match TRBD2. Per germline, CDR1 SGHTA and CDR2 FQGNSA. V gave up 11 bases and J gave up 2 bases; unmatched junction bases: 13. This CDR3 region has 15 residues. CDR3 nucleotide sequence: TGTGCCGGCTCTTTGTCTAGCGGTAACACAGATACGCAGTATTTT. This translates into CAGSLSSGNTDTQYF.

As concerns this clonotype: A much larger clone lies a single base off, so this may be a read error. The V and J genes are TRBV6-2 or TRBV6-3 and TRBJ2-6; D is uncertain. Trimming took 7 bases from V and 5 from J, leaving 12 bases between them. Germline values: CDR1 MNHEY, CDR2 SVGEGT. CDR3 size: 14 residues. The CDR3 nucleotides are TGTGCCAGCACCCTAACCGTTCGGGCCAACGTCCTGACTTTC. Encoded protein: CASTLTVRANVLTF.

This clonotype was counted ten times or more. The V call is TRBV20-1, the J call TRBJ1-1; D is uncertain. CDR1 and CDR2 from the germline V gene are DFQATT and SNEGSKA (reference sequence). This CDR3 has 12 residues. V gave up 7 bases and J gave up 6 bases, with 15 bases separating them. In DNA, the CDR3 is TGCAGTGGAGCGGGCGCCGAGGCTGAAGCTTTCTTT. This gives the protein CSGAGAEAEAFF.

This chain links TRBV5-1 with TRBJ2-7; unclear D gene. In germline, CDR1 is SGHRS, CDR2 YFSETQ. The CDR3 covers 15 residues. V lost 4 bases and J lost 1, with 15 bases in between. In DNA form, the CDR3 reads TGCGCCAGCAGCAAGGCGGCAGCCCATTCCTACGAGCAGTACTTC. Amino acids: CASSKAAAHSYEQYF.

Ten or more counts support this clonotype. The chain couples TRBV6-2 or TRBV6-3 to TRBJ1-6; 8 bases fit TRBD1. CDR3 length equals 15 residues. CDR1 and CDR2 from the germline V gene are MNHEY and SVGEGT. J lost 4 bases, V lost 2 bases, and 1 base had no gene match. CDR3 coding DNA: TGTGCCAGCAGTTACCGGACAGGGTATAATTCACCCCTCCACTTT. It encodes CASSYRTGYNSPLHF.

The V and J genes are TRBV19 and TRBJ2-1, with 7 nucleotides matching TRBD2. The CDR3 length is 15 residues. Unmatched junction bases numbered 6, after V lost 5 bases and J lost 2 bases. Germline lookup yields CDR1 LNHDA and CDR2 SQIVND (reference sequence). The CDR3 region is CASSPGLVAYNEQFF. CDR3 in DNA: TGTGCCAGTAGTCCAGGACTAGTTGCCTACAATGAGCAGTTCTTC. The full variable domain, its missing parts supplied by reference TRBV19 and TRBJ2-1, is DGGITQSPKYLFRKEGQNVTLSCEQNLNHDAMYWYRQDPGQGLRLIYYSQIVNDFQKGDIAEGYSVSREKKESFPLTVTSAQKNPTAFYLCASSPGLVAYNEQFFGPGTRLTVL.

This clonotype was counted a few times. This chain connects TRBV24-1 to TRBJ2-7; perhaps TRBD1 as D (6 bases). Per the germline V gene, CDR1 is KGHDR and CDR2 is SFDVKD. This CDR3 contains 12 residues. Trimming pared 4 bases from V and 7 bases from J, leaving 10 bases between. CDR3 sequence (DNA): TGTGCCACCAGTGACAGGGGAGAAGAGCAGTACTTC. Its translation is CATSDRGEEQYF.